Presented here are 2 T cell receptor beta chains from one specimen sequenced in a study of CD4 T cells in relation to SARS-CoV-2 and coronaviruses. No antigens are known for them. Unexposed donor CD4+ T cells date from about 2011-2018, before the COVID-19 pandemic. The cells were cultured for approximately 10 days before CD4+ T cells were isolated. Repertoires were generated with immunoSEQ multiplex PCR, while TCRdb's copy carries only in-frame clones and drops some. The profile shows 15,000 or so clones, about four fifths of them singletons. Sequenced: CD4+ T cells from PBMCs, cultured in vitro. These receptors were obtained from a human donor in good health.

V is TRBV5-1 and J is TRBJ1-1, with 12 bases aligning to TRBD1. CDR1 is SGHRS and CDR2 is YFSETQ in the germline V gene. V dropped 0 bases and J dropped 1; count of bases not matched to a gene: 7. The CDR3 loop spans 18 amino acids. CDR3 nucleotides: TGCGCCAGCAGCTTGGTCGGGACAGGGGGCATGGGGAACACTGAAGCTTTCTTT. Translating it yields CASSLVGTGGMGNTEAFF. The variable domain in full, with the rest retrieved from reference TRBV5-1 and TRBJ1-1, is KAGVTQTPRYLIKTRGQQVTLSCSPISGHRSVSWYQQTPGQGLQFLFEYFSETQRNKGNFPGRFSGRQFSNSRSEMNVSTLELGDSALYLCASSLVGTGGMGNTEAFFGQGTRLTVV.

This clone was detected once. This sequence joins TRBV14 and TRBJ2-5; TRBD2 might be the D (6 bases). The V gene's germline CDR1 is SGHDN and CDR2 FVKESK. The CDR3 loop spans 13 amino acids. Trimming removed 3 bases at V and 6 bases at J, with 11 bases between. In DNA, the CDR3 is TGTGCCAGCAGCCAGAGCGGGTTGAAGACCCAGTACTTC. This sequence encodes CASSQSGLKTQYF.